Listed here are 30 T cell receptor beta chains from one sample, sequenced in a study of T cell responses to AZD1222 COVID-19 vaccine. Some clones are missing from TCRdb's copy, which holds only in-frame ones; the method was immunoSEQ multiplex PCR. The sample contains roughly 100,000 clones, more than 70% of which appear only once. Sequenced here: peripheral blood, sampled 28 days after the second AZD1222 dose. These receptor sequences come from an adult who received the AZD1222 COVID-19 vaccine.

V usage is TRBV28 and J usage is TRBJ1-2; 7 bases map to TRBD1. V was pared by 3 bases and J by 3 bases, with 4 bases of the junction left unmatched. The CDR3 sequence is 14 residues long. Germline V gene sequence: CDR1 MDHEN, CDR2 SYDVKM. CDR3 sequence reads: CASSLIDRDYGYTF. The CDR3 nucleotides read TGTGCCAGCAGTTTGATCGACAGGGACTATGGCTACACCTTC.

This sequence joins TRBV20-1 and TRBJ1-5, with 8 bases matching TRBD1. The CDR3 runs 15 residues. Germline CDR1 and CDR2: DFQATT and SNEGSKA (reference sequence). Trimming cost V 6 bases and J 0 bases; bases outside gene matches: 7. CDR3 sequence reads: CSASQTGASNQPQHF. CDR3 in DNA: TGCAGTGCCAGTCAGACAGGGGCTAGCAATCAGCCCCAGCATTTT.

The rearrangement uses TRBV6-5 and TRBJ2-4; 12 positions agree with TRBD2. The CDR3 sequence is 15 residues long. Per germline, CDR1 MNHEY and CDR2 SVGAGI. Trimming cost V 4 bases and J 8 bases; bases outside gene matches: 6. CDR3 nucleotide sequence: TGTGCCAGCAGTTCTCTCCGGACTAGCGGGGACATTCAGTACTTC. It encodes CASSSLRTSGDIQYF.

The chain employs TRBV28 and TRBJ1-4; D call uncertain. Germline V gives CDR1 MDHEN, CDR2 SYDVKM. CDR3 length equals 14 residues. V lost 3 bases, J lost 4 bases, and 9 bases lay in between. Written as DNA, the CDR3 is TGTGCCAGCAGTTTGGAGAGCCTTAATGAAAAACTGTTTTTT. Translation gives CASSLESLNEKLFF.

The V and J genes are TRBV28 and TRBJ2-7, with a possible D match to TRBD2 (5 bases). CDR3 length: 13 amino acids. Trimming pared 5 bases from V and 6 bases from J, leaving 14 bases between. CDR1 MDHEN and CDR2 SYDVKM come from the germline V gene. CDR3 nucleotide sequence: TGTGCCAGCAGTATTCCCTCCGGGATCGAGCAGTACTTC. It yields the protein CASSIPSGIEQYF.

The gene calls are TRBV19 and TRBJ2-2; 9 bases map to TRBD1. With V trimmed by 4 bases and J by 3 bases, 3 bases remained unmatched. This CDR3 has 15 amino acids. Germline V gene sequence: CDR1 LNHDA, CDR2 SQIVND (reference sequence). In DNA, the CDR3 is TGTGCCAGTAGTAAGACAGGGGGAGACACCGGGGAGCTGTTTTTT. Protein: CASSKTGGDTGELFF. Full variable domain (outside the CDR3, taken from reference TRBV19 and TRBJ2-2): DGGITQSPKYLFRKEGQNVTLSCEQNLNHDAMYWYRQDPGQGLRLIYYSQIVNDFQKGDIAEGYSVSREKKESFPLTVTSAQKNPTAFYLCASSKTGGDTGELFFGEGSRLTVL.

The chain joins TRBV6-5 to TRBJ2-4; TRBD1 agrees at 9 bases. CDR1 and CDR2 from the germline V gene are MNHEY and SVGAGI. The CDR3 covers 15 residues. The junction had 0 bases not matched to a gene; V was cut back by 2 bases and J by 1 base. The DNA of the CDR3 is TGTGCCAGCAGTTACGGACAGGGGGCCAAAAACATTCAGTACTTC. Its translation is CASSYGQGAKNIQYF.

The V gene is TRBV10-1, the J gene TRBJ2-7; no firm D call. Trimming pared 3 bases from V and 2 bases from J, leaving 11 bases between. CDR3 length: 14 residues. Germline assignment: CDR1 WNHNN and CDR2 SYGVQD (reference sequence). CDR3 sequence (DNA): TGCGCCAGCAGTGAAATAGGGCTAACCTACGAGCAGTACTTC. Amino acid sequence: CASSEIGLTYEQYF.

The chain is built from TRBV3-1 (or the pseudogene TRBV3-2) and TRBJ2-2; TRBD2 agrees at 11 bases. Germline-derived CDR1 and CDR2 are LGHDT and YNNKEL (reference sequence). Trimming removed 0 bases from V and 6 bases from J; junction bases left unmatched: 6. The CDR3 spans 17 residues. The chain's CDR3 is CASSQDTSGRFAGELFF. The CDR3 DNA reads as TGTGCCAGCAGCCAAGATACTAGCGGGAGATTCGCCGGGGAGCTGTTTTTT.

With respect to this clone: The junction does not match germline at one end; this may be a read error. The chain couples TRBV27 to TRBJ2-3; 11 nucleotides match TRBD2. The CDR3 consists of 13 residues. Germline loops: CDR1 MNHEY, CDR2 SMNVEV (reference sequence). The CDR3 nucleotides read TGTGCCAGCAGCCGATTAGAGTGGGGACTAGCGGTTTTT. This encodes CASSRLEWGLAVF.

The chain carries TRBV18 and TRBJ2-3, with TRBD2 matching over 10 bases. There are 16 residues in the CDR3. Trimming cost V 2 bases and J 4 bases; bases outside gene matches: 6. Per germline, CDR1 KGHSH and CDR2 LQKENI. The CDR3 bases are TGTGCCAGCTCACCAGAGCGGGAGGGCCGGGCAGATACGCAGTATTTT. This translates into CASSPEREGRADTQYF.

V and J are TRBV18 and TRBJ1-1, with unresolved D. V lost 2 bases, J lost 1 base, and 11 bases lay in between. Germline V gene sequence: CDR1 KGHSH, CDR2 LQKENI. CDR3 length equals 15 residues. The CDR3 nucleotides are TGTGCCAGCTCACCATTTCCGGGCAGGAACACTGAAGCTTTCTTT. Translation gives CASSPFPGRNTEAFF.

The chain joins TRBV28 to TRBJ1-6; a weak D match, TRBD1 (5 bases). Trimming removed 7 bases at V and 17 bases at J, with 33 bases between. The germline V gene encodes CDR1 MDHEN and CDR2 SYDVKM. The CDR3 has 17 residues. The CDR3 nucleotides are TGTGCCAGCACCCTGTCATTAGAGGTCCGTACAGGCCACCGGATCCACTTT. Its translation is CASTLSLEVRTGHRIHF.

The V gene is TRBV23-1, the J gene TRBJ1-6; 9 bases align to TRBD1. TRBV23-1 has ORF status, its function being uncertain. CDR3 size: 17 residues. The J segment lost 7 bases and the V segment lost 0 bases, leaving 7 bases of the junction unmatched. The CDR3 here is CASSQSIRDRENSPLHF. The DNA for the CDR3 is TGCGCCAGCAGTCAATCAATCCGGGACAGGGAAAATTCACCCCTCCACTTT.

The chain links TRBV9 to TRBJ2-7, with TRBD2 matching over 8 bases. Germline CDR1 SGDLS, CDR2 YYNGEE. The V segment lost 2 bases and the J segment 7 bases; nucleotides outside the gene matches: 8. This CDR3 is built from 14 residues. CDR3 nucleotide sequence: TGTGCCAGCAGCGTGGGACTAGACCTACGGGAGCAGTACTTC. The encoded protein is CASSVGLDLREQYF.

In DNA, the CDR3 is TGTGCCAGCAGCCAAGACTGGGCAAGGAACACTGAAGCTTTCTTT. Its protein product is CASSQDWARNTEAFF. V and J are TRBV3-1 (or the pseudogene TRBV3-2) and TRBJ1-1; D is undetermined. The CDR3 spans 15 residues. V was cut by 0 bases and J by 1 base, with 9 bases left in between. Per germline, CDR1 LGHDT and CDR2 YNNKEL (reference sequence).

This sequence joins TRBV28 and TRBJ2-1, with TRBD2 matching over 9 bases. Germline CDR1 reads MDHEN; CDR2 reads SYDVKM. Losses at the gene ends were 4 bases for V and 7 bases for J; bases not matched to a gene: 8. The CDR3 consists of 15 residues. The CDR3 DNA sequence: TGTGCCAGCAGTTCCTTAGCGGGAGAAGGAAATGAGCAGTTCTTC. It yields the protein CASSSLAGEGNEQFF.

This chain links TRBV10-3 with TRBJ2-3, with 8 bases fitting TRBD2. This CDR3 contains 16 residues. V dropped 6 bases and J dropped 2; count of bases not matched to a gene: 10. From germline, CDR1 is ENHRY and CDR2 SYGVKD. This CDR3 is CAIRSGTSLITDTQYF. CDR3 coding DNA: TGTGCCATCAGGTCCGGGACTAGTCTAATCACAGATACGCAGTATTTT.

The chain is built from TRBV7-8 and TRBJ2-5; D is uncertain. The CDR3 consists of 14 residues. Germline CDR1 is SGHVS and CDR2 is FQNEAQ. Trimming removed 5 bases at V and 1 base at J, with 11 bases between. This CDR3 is CASSESLSQETQYF. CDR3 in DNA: TGTGCCAGCAGCGAATCTCTTAGCCAAGAGACCCAGTACTTC.

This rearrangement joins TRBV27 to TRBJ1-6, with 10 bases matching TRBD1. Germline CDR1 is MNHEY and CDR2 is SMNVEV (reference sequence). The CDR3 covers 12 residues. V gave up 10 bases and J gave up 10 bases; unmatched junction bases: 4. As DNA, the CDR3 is TGTGCCACCGGGACAGGGGTCTCACCCCTCCACTTT. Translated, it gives CATGTGVSPLHF.

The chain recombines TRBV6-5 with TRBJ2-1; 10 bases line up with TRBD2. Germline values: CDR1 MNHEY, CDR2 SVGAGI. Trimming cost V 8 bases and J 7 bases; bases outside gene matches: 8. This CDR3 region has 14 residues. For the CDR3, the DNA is TGTGCCAGCGGAAGCGGGAGGGCCAGGAATGAGCAGTTCTTC. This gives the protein CASGSGRARNEQFF.

The CDR3 is CASSTHRGSGYGYTF. DNA of the CDR3: TGTGCCAGCAGCACCCACAGGGGGTCGGGCTATGGCTACACCTTC. The rearrangement joins TRBV21-1 to TRBJ1-2; TRBD1 reflects the table's D call only, with no check against the DNA. TRBV21-1 is shown as a pseudogene. The CDR3 consists of 15 residues.

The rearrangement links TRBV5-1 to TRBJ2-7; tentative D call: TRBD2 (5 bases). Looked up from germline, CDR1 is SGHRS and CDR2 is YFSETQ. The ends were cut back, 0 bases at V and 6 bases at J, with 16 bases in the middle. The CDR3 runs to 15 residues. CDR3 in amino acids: CASSLGTSSPLEQYF. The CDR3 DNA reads TGCGCCAGCAGCTTGGGAACTAGTTCCCCTCTCGAGCAGTACTTC.

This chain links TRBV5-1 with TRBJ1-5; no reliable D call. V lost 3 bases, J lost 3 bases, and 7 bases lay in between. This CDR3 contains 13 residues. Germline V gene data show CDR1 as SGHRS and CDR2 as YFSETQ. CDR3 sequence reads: CASSSGDNQPQHF. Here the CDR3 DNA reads TGCGCCAGCAGCTCCGGGGACAATCAGCCCCAGCATTTT.

CDR3: CASSPTLTSGTETQYF. The CDR3 DNA is TGTGCCAGCAGCCCGACTCTGACTAGCGGGACAGAGACCCAGTACTTC. The genes are TRBV3-1 (or the pseudogene TRBV3-2) and TRBJ2-5, with 11 bases fitting TRBD2. V dropped 4 bases and J dropped 4; count of bases not matched to a gene: 8. Germline CDR1 reads LGHDT; CDR2 reads YNNKEL (reference sequence). CDR3 length equals 16 residues.

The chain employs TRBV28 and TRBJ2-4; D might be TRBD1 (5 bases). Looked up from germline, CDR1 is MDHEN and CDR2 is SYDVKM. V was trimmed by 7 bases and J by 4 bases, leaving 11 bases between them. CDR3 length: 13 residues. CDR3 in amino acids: CASTQGLKNIQYF. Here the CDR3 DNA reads TGTGCCAGCACCCAGGGTCTAAAAAACATTCAGTACTTC.

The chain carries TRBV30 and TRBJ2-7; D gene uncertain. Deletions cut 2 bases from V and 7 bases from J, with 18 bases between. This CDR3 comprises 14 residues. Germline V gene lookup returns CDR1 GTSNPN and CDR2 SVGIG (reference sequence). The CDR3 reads CAWSQMVGVGEQYF. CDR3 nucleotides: TGTGCCTGGAGTCAAATGGTAGGAGTAGGGGAGCAGTACTTC. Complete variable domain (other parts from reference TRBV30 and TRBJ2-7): SQTIHQWPATLVQPVGSPLSLECTVEGTSNPNLYWYRQAAGRGLQLLFYSVGIGQISSEVPQNLSASRPQDRQFILSSKKLLLSDSGFYLCAWSQMVGVGEQYFGPGTRLTVT.

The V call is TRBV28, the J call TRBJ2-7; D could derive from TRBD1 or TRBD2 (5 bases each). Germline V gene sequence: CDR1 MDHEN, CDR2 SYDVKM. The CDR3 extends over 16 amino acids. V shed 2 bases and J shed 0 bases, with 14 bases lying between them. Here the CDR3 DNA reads TGTGCCAGCAGTTTAGTCAAAGGGACCAGCTCCTACGAGCAGTACTTC. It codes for CASSLVKGTSSYEQYF.

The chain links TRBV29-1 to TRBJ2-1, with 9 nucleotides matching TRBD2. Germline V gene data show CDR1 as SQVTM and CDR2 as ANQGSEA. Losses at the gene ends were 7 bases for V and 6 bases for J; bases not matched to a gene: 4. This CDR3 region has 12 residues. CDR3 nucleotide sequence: TGCAGCGGCGGGACTAGCTTCAATGAGCAGTTCTTC. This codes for CSGGTSFNEQFF.

The CDR3 is CASSQSNTGELFF. The CDR3 DNA sequence: TGTGCCAGCAGCCAATCGAACACCGGGGAGCTGTTTTTT. This rearrangement joins TRBV3-1 (or the pseudogene TRBV3-2) to TRBJ2-2; D ambiguous. CDR3 length: 13 amino acids. V gave up 2 bases and J gave up 0 bases, with 1 base separating them. CDR1 LGHDT and CDR2 YNNKEL come from the germline V gene (reference sequence).